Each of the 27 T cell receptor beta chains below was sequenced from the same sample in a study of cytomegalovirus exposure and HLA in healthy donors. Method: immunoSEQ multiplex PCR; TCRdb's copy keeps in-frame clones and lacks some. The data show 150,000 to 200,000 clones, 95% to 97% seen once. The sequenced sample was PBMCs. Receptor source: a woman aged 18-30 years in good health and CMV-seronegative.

The CDR3 loop is CAWSPGGAGNTIYF. CDR3 nucleotides: TGTGCCTGGAGCCCGGGGGGGGCTGGAAACACCATATATTTT. The chain uses TRBV30 and TRBJ1-3, with D perhaps TRBD1 (5 bases). This CDR3 region has 14 residues. Trimming left V 3 bases short and J 2 bases short, with 11 bases between. The germline gives CDR1 GTSNPN, CDR2 SVGIG (reference sequence).

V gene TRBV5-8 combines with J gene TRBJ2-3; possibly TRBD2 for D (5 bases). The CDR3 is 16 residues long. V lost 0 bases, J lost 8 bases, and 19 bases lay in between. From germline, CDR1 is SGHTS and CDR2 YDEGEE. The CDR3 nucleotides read TGTGCCAGCAGCTTGGTTCCAGGCAGCACAGAGGGTACGCAGTATTTT. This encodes CASSLVPGSTEGTQYF.

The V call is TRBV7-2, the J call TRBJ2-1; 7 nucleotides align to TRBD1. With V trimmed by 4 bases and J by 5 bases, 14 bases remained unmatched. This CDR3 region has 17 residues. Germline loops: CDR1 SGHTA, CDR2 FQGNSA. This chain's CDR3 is CASSSPQGVGDHNEQFF. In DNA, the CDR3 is TGTGCCAGCAGCTCGCCTCAGGGGGTAGGGGATCACAATGAGCAGTTCTTC.

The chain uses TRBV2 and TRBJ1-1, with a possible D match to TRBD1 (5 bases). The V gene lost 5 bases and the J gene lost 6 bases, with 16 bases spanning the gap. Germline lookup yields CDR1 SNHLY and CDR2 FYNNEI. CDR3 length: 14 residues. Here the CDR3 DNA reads TGTGCCAGCAGTATAGACAGCCGTTCGGCTGAAGCTTTCTTT. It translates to CASSIDSRSAEAFF.

CDR3 loop: CASSTGQFGYTF. CDR3 DNA: TGCGCCAGCAGCACCGGACAGTTCGGCTACACCTTC. This chain joins TRBV5-1 and TRBJ1-2; tentative D call: TRBD1 (6 bases). The CDR3 runs 12 residues. Germline V gives CDR1 SGHRS, CDR2 YFSETQ. Trimming cost V 4 bases and J 8 bases, with 12 bases left between them.

CDR3 bases: TGTGCCAGCAGAAGTCCGGGACAGGGGTTTTACGAGCAGTACTTC. Translation: CASRSPGQGFYEQYF. V and J are TRBV27 and TRBJ2-7, with 10 bases lining up with TRBD1. J lost 4 bases, V lost 6 bases, and 9 bases had no gene match. CDR1 is MNHEY and CDR2 is SMNVEV in the germline V gene (reference sequence). This CDR3 is 15 amino acids long.

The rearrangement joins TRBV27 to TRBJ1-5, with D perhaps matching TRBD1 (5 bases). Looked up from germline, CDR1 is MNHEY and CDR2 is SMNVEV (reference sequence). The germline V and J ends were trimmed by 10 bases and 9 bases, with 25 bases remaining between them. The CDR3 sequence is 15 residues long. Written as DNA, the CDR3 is TGTGCCACCCGCGAGGGGACTCAATCAACGGGGCCCCAGCATTTT. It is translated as CATREGTQSTGPQHF.

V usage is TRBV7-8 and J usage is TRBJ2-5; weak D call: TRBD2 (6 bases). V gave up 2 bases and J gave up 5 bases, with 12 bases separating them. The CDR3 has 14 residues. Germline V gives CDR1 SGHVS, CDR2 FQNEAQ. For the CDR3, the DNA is TGTGCCAGCAGCTTATCCGCAGGAGGGGAGACCCAGTACTTC. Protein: CASSLSAGGETQYF.

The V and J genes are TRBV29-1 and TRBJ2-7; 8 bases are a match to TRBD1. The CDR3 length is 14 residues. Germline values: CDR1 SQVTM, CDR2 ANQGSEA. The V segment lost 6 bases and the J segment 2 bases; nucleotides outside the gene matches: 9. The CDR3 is CSVKPDRDPYEQYF. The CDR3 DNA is TGCAGCGTCAAGCCGGACAGGGACCCCTACGAGCAGTACTTC.

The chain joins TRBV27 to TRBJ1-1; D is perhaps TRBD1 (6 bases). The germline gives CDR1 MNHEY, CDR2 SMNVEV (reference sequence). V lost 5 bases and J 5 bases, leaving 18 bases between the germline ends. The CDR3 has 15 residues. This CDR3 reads CASSGYRARGTEAFF. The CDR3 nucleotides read TGTGCCAGCAGTGGATACAGGGCCCGCGGGACTGAAGCTTTCTTT.

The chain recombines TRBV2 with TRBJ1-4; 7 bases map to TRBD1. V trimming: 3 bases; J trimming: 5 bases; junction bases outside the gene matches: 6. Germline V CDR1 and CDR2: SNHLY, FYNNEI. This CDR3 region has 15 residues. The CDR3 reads CASSDEGQLNEKLFF. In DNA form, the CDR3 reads TGTGCCAGCAGTGATGAGGGACAGCTGAATGAAAAACTGTTTTTT.

CDR3 loop: CASSWNRAPTDEQYF. The CDR3 nucleotides are TGTGCCAGCAGCTGGAACAGGGCTCCTACCGACGAGCAGTACTTC. The chain recombines TRBV5-5 with TRBJ2-7; a weak D match, TRBD1 (6 bases). Trimming stripped 3 bases from V and 5 bases from J, with 18 bases between. The germline gives CDR1 SGHKS, CDR2 YYEKEE (reference sequence). The CDR3 spans 15 residues.

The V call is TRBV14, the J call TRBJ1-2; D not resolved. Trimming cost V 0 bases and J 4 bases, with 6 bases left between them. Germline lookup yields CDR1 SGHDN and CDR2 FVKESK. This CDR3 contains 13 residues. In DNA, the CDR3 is TGTGCCAGCAGCCAAGAAGACTTCTATGGCTACACCTTC. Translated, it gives CASSQEDFYGYTF.

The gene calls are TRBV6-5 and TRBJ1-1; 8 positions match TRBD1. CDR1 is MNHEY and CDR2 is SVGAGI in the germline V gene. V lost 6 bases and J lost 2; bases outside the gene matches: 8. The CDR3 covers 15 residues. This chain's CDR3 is CASSTDRGQNTEAFF. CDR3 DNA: TGTGCCAGCAGCACCGACAGGGGCCAAAACACTGAAGCTTTCTTT.

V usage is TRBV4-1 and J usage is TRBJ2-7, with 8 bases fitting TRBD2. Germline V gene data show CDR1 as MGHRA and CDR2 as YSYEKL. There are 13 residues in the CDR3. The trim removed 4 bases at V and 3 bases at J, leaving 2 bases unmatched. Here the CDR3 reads CASSPGGVYEQYF. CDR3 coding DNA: TGCGCCAGCAGCCCCGGGGGGGTCTACGAGCAGTACTTC.

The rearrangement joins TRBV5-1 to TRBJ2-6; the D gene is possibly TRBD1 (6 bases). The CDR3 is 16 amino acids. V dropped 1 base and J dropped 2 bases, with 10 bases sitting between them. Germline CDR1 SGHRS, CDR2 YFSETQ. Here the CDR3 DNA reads TGCGCCAGCAGCTTGCACAGGGACCCTGGGGCCAACGTCCTGACTTTC. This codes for CASSLHRDPGANVLTF. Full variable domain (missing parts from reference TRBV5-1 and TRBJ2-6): KAGVTQTPRYLIKTRGQQVTLSCSPISGHRSVSWYQQTPGQGLQFLFEYFSETQRNKGNFPGRFSGRQFSNSRSEMNVSTLELGDSALYLCASSLHRDPGANVLTFGAGSRLTVL.

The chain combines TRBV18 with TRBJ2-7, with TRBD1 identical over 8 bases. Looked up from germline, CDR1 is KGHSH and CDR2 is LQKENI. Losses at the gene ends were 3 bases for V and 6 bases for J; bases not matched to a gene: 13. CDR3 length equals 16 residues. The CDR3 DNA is TGTGCCAGCTCACCCTCGGGACAGGCCTTCGGAGGCGAGCAGTACTTC. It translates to CASSPSGQAFGGEQYF. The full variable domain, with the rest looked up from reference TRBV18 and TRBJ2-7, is NAGVMQNPRHLVRRRGQEARLRCSPMKGHSHVYWYRQLPEEGLKFMVYLQKENIIDESGMPKERFSAEFPKEGPSILRIQQVVRGDSAAYFCASSPSGQAFGGEQYFGPGTRLTVT.

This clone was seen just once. The chain's CDR3 is CSVEIAGFQETQYF. The DNA of the CDR3 is TGCAGCGTCGAAATAGCGGGGTTTCAAGAGACCCAGTACTTC. The rearrangement joins TRBV29-1 to TRBJ2-5; 8 bases map to TRBD2. J gave up 2 bases and V 6 bases, and 8 bases lay outside the gene matches. CDR1 and CDR2 (germline): SQVTM, ANQGSEA. The length of the CDR3 is 14 residues.

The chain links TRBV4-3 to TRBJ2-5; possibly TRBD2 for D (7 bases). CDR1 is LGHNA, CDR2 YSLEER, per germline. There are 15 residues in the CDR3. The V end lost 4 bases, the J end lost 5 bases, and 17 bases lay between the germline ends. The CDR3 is CASSPRDGGPETQYF. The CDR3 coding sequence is TGCGCCAGCAGCCCCCGGGACGGGGGGCCGGAGACCCAGTACTTC.

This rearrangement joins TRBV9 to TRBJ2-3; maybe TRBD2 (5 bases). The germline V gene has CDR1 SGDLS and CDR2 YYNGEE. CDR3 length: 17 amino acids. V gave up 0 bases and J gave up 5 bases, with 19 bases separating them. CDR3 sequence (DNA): TGTGCCAGCAGCGTAGGGGTAGGACTCGGGATGGAAGATACGCAGTATTTT. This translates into CASSVGVGLGMEDTQYF.

For the CDR3, the DNA is TGCGCCAGCAGCTGGGAAAGAGGACTAGCGGGGGGCAGGGAGACCCAGTACTTC. Its protein is CASSWERGLAGGRETQYF. This rearrangement joins TRBV5-1 to TRBJ2-5; 14 bases are shared with TRBD2. After removal of 3 bases from V and 5 bases from J, the junction contained 12 bases not matched to a gene. The CDR3 is made up of 18 amino acids. Germline V CDR1 and CDR2: SGHRS, YFSETQ.

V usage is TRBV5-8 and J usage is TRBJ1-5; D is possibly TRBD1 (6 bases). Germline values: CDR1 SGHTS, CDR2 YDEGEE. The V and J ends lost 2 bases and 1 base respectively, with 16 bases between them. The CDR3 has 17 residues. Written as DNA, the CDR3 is TGTGCCAGCAGCTTTGGGTACAGGGCCGGGAGCAATCAGCCCCAGCATTTT. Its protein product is CASSFGYRAGSNQPQHF.

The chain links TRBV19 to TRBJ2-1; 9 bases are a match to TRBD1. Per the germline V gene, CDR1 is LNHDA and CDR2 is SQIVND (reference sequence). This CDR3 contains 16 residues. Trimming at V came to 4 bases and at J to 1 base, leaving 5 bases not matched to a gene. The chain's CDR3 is CASSRIQGASYNEQFF. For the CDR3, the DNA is TGTGCCAGTAGTAGAATACAGGGGGCATCCTACAATGAGCAGTTCTTC.

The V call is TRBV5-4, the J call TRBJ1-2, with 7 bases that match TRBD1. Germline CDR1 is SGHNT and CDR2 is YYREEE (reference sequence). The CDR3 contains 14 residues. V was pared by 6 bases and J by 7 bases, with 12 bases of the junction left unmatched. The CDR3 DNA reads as TGTGCCAGCAAACGATTCGACAGGGTGGCTGGCTACACCTTC. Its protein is CASKRFDRVAGYTF.

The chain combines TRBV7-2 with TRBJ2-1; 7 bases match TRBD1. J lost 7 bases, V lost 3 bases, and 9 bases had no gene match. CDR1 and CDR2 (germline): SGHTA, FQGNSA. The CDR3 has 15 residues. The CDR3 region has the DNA TGTGCCAGCAGCTTTACAGGGGCCTTGGGGAATGAGCAGTTCTTC. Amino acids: CASSFTGALGNEQFF. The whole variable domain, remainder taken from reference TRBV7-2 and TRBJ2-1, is GAGVSQSPSNKVTEKGKDVELRCDPISGHTALYWYRQSLGQGLEFLIYFQGNSAPDKSGLPSDRFSAERTGGSVSTLTIQRTQQEDSAVYLCASSFTGALGNEQFFGPGTRLTVL.

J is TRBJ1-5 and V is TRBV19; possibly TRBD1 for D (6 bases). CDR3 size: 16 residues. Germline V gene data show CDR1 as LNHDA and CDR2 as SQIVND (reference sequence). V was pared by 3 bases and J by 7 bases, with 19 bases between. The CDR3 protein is CASSIPVLGGFQPQHF. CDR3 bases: TGTGCCAGTAGTATCCCAGTTTTAGGGGGTTTCCAGCCCCAGCATTTT.

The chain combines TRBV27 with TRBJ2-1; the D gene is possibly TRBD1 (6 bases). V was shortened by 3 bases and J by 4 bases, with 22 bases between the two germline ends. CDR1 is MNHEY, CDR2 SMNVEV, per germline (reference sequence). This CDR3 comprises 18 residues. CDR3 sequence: CASSLVGEYRQAYNEQFF. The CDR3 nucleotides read TGTGCCAGCAGTTTGGTAGGCGAGTACCGACAGGCGTACAATGAGCAGTTCTTC.